This TCR beta chain originates from a study of blood T cell repertoires in COVID-19. Overall study context: Nucleic acid was either cDNA or gDNA, and it came from T cells, B-cell-depleted T cells, or PBMCs.

Repertoires were generated with immunoSEQ multiplex PCR, while TCRdb's copy carries only in-frame clones and drops some. This table has about 220,000 clones, over 75% appearing once. CDR3 length: 14 amino acids. The V and J ends lost 5 bases and 5 bases respectively, with 13 bases between them. Germline V gene sequence: CDR1 SGHKS, CDR2 YYEKEE (reference sequence). In terms of age and location, participants ranged from roughly 18 to 95 years and lived in about 25 US areas. Cohorts were based on clinical histories the participants reported. Either two negative PCRs, clearance, or symptom resolution qualified Cohort 3 donors as recovered.

Sequenced input: PBMCs or T cells enriched from blood (not recorded which). The sequence came from a woman in her fifties or sixties who had recovered from COVID-19. This sequence joins TRBV5-5 and TRBJ1-4, with a weak D call TRBD1 (5 bases). The chain's CDR3 is CASRPTDENEKLFF. The CDR3, as DNA: TGTGCCAGCAGACCGACAGACGAGAATGAAAAACTGTTTTTT.